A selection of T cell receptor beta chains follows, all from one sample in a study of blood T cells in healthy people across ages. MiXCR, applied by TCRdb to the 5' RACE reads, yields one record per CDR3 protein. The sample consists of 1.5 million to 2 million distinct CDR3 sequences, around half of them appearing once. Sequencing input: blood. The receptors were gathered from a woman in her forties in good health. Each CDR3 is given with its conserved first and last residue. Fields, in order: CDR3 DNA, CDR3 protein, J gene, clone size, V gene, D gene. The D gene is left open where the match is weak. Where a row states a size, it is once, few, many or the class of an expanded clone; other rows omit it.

cdr3_nt: TGTGCCAGCAGCCGACAGGGGGATTCGAGCACAGATACGCAGTATTTT
cdr3_aa: CASSRQGDSSTDTQYF
j_call: TRBJ2-3
clone_size: few
v_call: TRBV4-2
d_call: TRBD1

cdr3_nt: TGTGCCAGCAGCACACGGCTCGGGGGGGTAAACTACAATGAGCAGTTCTTC
cdr3_aa: CASSTRLGGVNYNEQFF
j_call: TRBJ2-1
clone_size: few
v_call: TRBV11-2
d_call: TRBD2

cdr3_nt: TGTGCCAGCAGTGCCCAGAGTAATGAAAAACTGTTTTTT
cdr3_aa: CASSAQSNEKLFF
j_call: TRBJ1-4
clone_size: -
v_call: TRBV6-5
d_call: -

cdr3_nt: TGTGCCAGCGCCGACTCCGGGACAGTTGGCGAGCAGTACTTC
cdr3_aa: CASADSGTVGEQYF
j_call: TRBJ2-7
clone_size: -
v_call: TRBV2
d_call: TRBD1

cdr3_nt: TGTGCCAGCAGTCCCGTGACAGGGATCCTAGCCAAAAACATTCAGTACTTC
cdr3_aa: CASSPVTGILAKNIQYF
j_call: TRBJ2-4
clone_size: -
v_call: TRBV7-9
d_call: TRBD1

cdr3_nt: TGCAGTGCTTCGGGACAGGGGGATAGGTACAATGAGCAGTTCTTC
cdr3_aa: CSASGQGDRYNEQFF
j_call: TRBJ2-1
clone_size: -
v_call: TRBV20-1
d_call: TRBD1

cdr3_nt: TGTGCCAGCAGCCAAGAGGCAGGGGACCCAGATACGCAGTATTTT
cdr3_aa: CASSQEAGDPDTQYF
j_call: TRBJ2-3
clone_size: many
v_call: TRBV4-2
d_call: -

cdr3_nt: TGTGCCAGCAGCCACTTAGGGACAGCCCCTTACGAGCAGTACTTC
cdr3_aa: CASSHLGTAPYEQYF
j_call: TRBJ2-7
clone_size: -
v_call: TRBV3-1
d_call: TRBD1

cdr3_nt: TGCAGTGGAGGGGATATCTATGGCTACACCTTC
cdr3_aa: CSGGDIYGYTF
j_call: TRBJ1-2
clone_size: -
v_call: TRBV20-1
d_call: -

cdr3_nt: TGCAGTGCGCGGACTAACAGCTCCTACAATGAGCAGTTCTTC
cdr3_aa: CSARTNSSYNEQFF
j_call: TRBJ2-1
clone_size: -
v_call: TRBV20-1
d_call: -

cdr3_nt: TGCAGTGCCAATTCCCGGGCCACCGGGGAGCAGTACTTC
cdr3_aa: CSANSRATGEQYF
j_call: TRBJ2-7
clone_size: -
v_call: TRBV20-1
d_call: -

cdr3_nt: TGTGCTAGCTACGCGGGACTAGCCACAGATACGCAGTATTTT
cdr3_aa: CASYAGLATDTQYF
j_call: TRBJ2-3
clone_size: -
v_call: TRBV12-3/TRBV12-4
d_call: TRBD2

cdr3_nt: TGTGCCAGCAGTGAAAAGGGACGGATCTATGGCTACACCTTC
cdr3_aa: CASSEKGRIYGYTF
j_call: TRBJ1-2
clone_size: -
v_call: TRBV6-1
d_call: -

cdr3_nt: TGTGCCAGCAGTTACTCAACGGGGCAGCTCTATGGCTACACCTTC
cdr3_aa: CASSYSTGQLYGYTF
j_call: TRBJ1-2
clone_size: -
v_call: TRBV6-5
d_call: -

cdr3_nt: TGTGCCAGCAGCTTACTAGCGGGGGCTGTCACAGATACGCAGTATTTT
cdr3_aa: CASSLLAGAVTDTQYF
j_call: TRBJ2-3
clone_size: -
v_call: TRBV13
d_call: TRBD2

cdr3_nt: TGTGCCACCCACCGAACAGGGGGGCCGTCCTACGAGCAGTACTTC
cdr3_aa: CATHRTGGPSYEQYF
j_call: TRBJ2-7
clone_size: few
v_call: TRBV27
d_call: TRBD1